This is a list of T cell receptor beta chains from one sample in a study of blood T cell repertoires in COVID-19. The table came from immunoSEQ multiplex PCR; TCRdb's copy has only in-frame clones and leaves some out. The table records about 280,000 clones, 87% of them present only once. Sequenced material: PBMCs or T cells enriched from blood (not recorded which). The receptors were gathered from a middle-aged woman who had recovered from COVID-19. The CDR3 runs from the conserved cysteine through the conserved F or W. D genes are given only for firm matches. Only part of the rows carry a size: once, few, many, or a class if the clone is expanded.

J: TRBJ2-7
length: 15
V: TRBV9
size: .
D: TRBD1
CDR3: CASSGEGTGGYEQYF
DNA: TGTGCCAGCAGCGGGGAAGGGACAGGGGGGTACGAGCAGTACTTC

J: TRBJ2-7
length: 14
V: TRBV7-2
size: .
D: TRBD1
CDR3: CASSARDSSYEQYF
DNA: TGTGCCAGCAGCGCCCGGGACAGTTCCTACGAGCAGTACTTC

J: TRBJ2-7
length: 14
V: TRBV27
size: .
D: TRBD2
CDR3: CASRREGLSYEQYF
DNA: TGTGCCAGCAGGCGGGAGGGCCTCTCCTACGAGCAGTACTTC

J: TRBJ2-3
length: 12
V: TRBV5-1
size: .
D: .
CDR3: CASSLDGQRQYF
DNA: TGCGCCAGCAGCTTGGATGGGCAACGCCAGTATTTT

J: TRBJ2-7
length: 14
V: TRBV2
size: few
D: .
CDR3: CASARAGGGYEQYF
DNA: TGTGCCAGCGCGCGGGCCGGGGGAGGCTACGAGCAGTACTTC

J: TRBJ2-3
length: 13
V: TRBV24-1
size: .
D: .
CDR3: CATSEPLAYTQYF
DNA: TGTGCCACCAGTGAGCCTCTAGCCTACACGCAGTATTTT

J: TRBJ2-1
length: 15
V: TRBV23-1
size: .
D: .
CDR3: CASSQSVSSYNEQFF
DNA: TGCGCCAGCAGTCAGAGCGTAAGCTCCTACAATGAGCAGTTCTTC

J: TRBJ1-2
length: 12
V: TRBV11-3
size: .
D: .
CDR3: CASSLDYRGYTF
DNA: TGTGCCAGCAGCTTAGATTATCGTGGCTACACCTTC

J: TRBJ1-1
length: 14
V: TRBV5-1
size: .
D: .
CDR3: CASSFGQSRNEAFF
DNA: TGCGCCAGCAGCTTTGGACAGAGTAGGAATGAAGCTTTCTTT

J: TRBJ2-1
length: 13
V: TRBV7-3
size: .
D: .
CDR3: CASSLSQGNEQFF
DNA: TGTGCCAGCAGCTTAAGTCAGGGGAATGAGCAGTTCTTC

J: TRBJ2-6
length: 21
V: TRBV21-1
size: .
D: .
CDR3: CASSKRSCRGRPPSGANVLTF
DNA: TGTGCCAGCAGCAAAAGATCTTGCAGGGGGCGTCCCCCCTCTGGGGCCAACGTCCTGACTTTC

J: TRBJ2-5
length: 16
V: TRBV3-1/TRBV3-2
size: .
D: .
CDR3: CASSPSDSGNQETQYF
DNA: TGTGCCAGCAGCCCTTCAGATAGCGGAAACCAAGAGACCCAGTACTTC

J: TRBJ2-7
length: 15
V: TRBV7-2
size: .
D: TRBD1
CDR3: CASSDTGTGFYEQYF
DNA: TGTGCCAGCAGCGACACCGGGACAGGGTTTTACGAGCAGTACTTC

J: TRBJ2-2
length: 15
V: TRBV7-9
size: .
D: TRBD2
CDR3: CASSLSGGPTGELFF
DNA: TGTGCCAGCAGCCTTAGCGGGGGCCCCACCGGGGAGCTGTTTTTT

J: TRBJ1-2
length: 15
V: TRBV30
size: .
D: .
CDR3: CAWSKKDSLNYGYTF
DNA: TGTGCCTGGAGCAAGAAAGACTCCTTGAACTATGGCTACACCTTC

J: TRBJ1-2
length: 11
V: TRBV21-1
size: .
D: .
CDR3: CASTELYGYTF
DNA: TGTGCCAGCACTGAACTGTATGGCTACACCTTC

J: TRBJ1-1
length: 12
V: TRBV19
size: .
D: .
CDR3: CASSIGQQEAFF
DNA: TGTGCCAGTAGTATCGGACAGCAAGAAGCTTTCTTT

J: TRBJ2-7
length: 15
V: TRBV28
size: few
D: TRBD1
CDR3: CASSSTPGQGGEQYF
DNA: TGTGCCAGCAGTTCAACGCCGGGACAGGGAGGCGAGCAGTACTTC

J: TRBJ1-5
length: 15
V: TRBV28
size: .
D: TRBD1
CDR3: CASSRGGDRGSTQHF
DNA: TGTGCCAGCAGTCGGGGAGGGGACAGGGGATCTACCCAGCATTTT

J: TRBJ2-5
length: 16
V: TRBV28
size: once
D: .
CDR3: CASSLFGAGGQETQYF
DNA: TGTGCCAGCAGTTTATTTGGGGCCGGGGGCCAAGAGACCCAGTACTTC

J: TRBJ2-3
length: 15
V: TRBV7-2
size: .
D: .
CDR3: CASSSRMRKADTQYF
DNA: TGTGCCAGCAGCTCAAGGATGAGGAAAGCAGATACGCAGTATTTT

J: TRBJ2-1
length: 14
V: TRBV7-2
size: .
D: .
CDR3: CASSLGGLDNEQFF
DNA: TGTGCCAGCAGCTTAGGAGGCCTCGACAATGAGCAGTTCTTC

J: TRBJ2-1
length: 15
V: TRBV27
size: .
D: TRBD2
CDR3: CASRGDSGVGNEQFF
DNA: TGTGCCAGCAGGGGCGATAGCGGGGTGGGCAATGAGCAGTTCTTC

J: TRBJ1-4
length: 16
V: TRBV5-1
size: .
D: .
CDR3: CASSPLGGGTNEKLFF
DNA: TGCGCCAGCAGCCCCTTGGGCGGGGGGACTAATGAAAAACTGTTTTTT

J: TRBJ1-1
length: 15
V: TRBV5-6
size: .
D: .
CDR3: CASSFVGRGNTEAFF
DNA: TGTGCCAGCAGCTTTGTGGGCAGGGGAAACACTGAAGCTTTCTTT

J: TRBJ2-7
length: 14
V: TRBV10-3
size: .
D: .
CDR3: CAINRGGEAYEQYF
DNA: TGTGCCATCAATAGGGGCGGGGAGGCTTACGAGCAGTACTTC

J: TRBJ2-1
length: 11
V: TRBV14
size: .
D: .
CDR3: CASSQSLEQFF
DNA: TGTGCCAGCAGCCAGTCTCTTGAGCAGTTCTTC

J: TRBJ2-7
length: 14
V: TRBV11-2
size: .
D: TRBD2
CDR3: CASSKTSGRNEQYF
DNA: TGTGCCAGCAGCAAGACTAGCGGGAGAAACGAGCAGTACTTC

J: TRBJ2-7
length: 15
V: TRBV28
size: .
D: TRBD2
CDR3: CASRIGLAEFYEQYF
DNA: TGTGCCAGCAGAATCGGACTAGCGGAGTTCTACGAGCAGTACTTC

J: TRBJ2-3
length: 16
V: TRBV3-1/TRBV3-2
size: .
D: TRBD2
CDR3: CASSHPTSGRTDTQYF
DNA: TGTGCCAGCAGCCACCCTACTAGCGGGAGGACAGATACGCAGTATTTT